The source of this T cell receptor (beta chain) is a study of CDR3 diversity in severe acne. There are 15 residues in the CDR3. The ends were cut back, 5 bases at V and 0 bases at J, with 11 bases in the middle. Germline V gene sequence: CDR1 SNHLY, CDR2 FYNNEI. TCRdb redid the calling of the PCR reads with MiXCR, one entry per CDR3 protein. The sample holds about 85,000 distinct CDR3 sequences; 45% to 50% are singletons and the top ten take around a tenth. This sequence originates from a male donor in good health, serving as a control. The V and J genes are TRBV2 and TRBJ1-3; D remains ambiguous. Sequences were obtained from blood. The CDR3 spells CASSTDGSSGNTIYF. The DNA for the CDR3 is TGTGCCAGCAGTACCGACGGGAGCTCTGGAAACACCATATATTTT. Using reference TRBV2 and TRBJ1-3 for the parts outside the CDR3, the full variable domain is EPEVTQTPSHQVTQMGQEVILRCVPISNHLYFYWYRQILGQKVEFLVSFYNNEISEKSEIFDDQFSVERPDGSNFTLKIRSTKLEDSAMYFCASSTDGSSGNTIYFGEGSWLTVV.